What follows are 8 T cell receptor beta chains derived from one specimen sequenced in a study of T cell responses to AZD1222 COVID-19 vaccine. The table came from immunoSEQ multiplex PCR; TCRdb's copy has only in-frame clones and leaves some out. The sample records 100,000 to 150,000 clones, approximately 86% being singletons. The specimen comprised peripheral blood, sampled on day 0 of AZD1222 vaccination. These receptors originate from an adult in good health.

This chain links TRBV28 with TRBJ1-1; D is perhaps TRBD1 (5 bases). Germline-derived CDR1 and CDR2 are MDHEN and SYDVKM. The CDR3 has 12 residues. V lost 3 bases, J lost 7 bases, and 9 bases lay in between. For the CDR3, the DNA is TGTGCCAGCAGTTTGGGGCAGGGTGAAGCTTTCTTT. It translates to CASSLGQGEAFF.

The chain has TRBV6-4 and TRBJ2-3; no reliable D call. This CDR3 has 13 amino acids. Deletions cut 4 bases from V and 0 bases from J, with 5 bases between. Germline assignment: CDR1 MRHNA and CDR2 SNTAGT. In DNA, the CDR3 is TGTGCCAGCAGTGCTACAAGCACAGATACGCAGTATTTT. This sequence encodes CASSATSTDTQYF.

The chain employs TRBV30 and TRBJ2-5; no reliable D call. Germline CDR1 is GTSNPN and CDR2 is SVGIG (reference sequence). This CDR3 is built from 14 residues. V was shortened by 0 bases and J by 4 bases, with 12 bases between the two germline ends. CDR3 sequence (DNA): TGTGCCTGGAGTGTACGGCAGTCCGGAGAGACCCAGTACTTC. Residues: CAWSVRQSGETQYF.

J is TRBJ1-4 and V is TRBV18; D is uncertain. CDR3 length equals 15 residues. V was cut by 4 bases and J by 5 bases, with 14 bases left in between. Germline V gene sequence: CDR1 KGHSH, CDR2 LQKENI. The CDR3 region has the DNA TGTGCCAGCTCACACGACGCTGAGGAAAATGAAAAACTGTTTTTT. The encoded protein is CASSHDAEENEKLFF.

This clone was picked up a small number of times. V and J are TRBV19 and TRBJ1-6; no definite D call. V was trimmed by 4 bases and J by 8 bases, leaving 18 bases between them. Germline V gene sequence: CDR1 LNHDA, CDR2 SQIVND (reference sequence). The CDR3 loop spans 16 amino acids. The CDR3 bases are TGTGCCAGTAGTAGAGGAAACAGTGGCCAGCATTCACCCCTCCACTTT. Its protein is CASSRGNSGQHSPLHF.

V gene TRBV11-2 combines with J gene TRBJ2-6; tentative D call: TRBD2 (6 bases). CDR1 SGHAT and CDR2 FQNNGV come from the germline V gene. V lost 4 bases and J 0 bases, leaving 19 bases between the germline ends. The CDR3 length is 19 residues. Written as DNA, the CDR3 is TGTGCCAGCAGCTCCCCCGGGGGAGGAGTAAACTCTGGGGCCAACGTCCTGACTTTC. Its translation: CASSSPGGGVNSGANVLTF.

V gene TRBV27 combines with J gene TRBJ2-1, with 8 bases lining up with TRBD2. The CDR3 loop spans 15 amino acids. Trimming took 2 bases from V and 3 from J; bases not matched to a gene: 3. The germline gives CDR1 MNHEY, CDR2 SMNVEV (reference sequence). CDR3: CASSLKAGGYNEQFF. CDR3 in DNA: TGTGCCAGCAGTTTAAAGGCGGGGGGCTACAATGAGCAGTTCTTC.

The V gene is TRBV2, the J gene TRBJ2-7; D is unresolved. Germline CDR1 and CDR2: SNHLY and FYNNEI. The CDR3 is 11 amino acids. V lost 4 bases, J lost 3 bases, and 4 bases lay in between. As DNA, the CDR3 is TGTGCCAGCAGTGCAGGCTACGAGCAGTACTTC. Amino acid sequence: CASSAGYEQYF.